Presented here are 21 T cell receptor beta chains from one specimen sequenced in a study of shared clonotypes between healthy human individuals. Assay: immunoSEQ multiplex PCR; the TCRdb copy retains only in-frame clones and omits some. The sample yields roughly 2.6 million clones, around 90% seen once. The specimen was naive CD4+ T cells sorted from blood. This sample's subset: CD45RA+ positively selected. Receptors originate from a man aged 18 to 29 in good health.

To note about this clone: A junction boundary mismatches the germline segment, possibly from a read error. This chain uses TRBV7-2 with TRBJ2-5; 8 positions agree with TRBD2. The germline gives CDR1 SGHTA, CDR2 FQGNSA. The CDR3 is made up of 14 amino acids. CDR3 sequence: CASTLGLAGETQYF. For the CDR3, the DNA is TGTGCCAGCACCTTAGGACTAGCTGGAGAGACCCAGTACTTC.

V and J are TRBV30 and TRBJ1-1; no reliable D call. V lost 1 base and J lost 1, with 7 bases in between. Germline CDR1 is GTSNPN and CDR2 is SVGIG (reference sequence). This CDR3 is 13 amino acids long. The CDR3 spells CAWSGEGNTEAFF. DNA of the CDR3: TGTGCCTGGAGTGGAGAAGGGAACACTGAAGCTTTCTTT. Based on the CDR3 plus reference TRBV30 and TRBJ1-1, the full variable domain is SQTIHQWPATLVQPVGSPLSLECTVEGTSNPNLYWYRQAAGRGLQLLFYSVGIGQISSEVPQNLSASRPQDRQFILSSKKLLLSDSGFYLCAWSGEGNTEAFFGQGTRLTVV.

The rearrangement uses TRBV6-1 and TRBJ1-3; D gene uncertain. Trimming pared 0 bases from V and 2 bases from J, leaving 14 bases between. Germline V gene data show CDR1 as MNHNS and CDR2 as SASEGT. This CDR3 is 17 amino acids long. For the CDR3, the DNA is TGTGCCAGCAGTGAAGCCTCCCCACGGGGTGCTGGAAACACCATATATTTT. Translating it yields CASSEASPRGAGNTIYF.

This clone was seen a single time. The chain combines TRBV7-3 with TRBJ2-3; the D is unclear. The CDR3 covers 16 residues. CDR1 and CDR2 from the germline V gene are SGHTA and FQGTGA. V was clipped by 3 bases and J by 3 bases, with 16 bases between them. The CDR3 DNA sequence: TGTGCCAGCAGCTTGTACGGACCAGTAGGGACAGATACGCAGTATTTT. It yields the protein CASSLYGPVGTDTQYF.

This chain uses TRBV10-3 with TRBJ2-7; tentatively, D is TRBD2 (7 bases). Trimming took off 0 bases at V and 2 bases at J, with 14 bases between the two ends. CDR1 is ENHRY, CDR2 SYGVKD, per germline. The CDR3 has 16 amino acids. The CDR3 loop reads CAISESRGRGAYEQYF. The CDR3 DNA reads TGTGCCATCAGTGAGTCGAGGGGGAGGGGAGCCTACGAGCAGTACTTC.

The chain carries TRBV2 and TRBJ1-4; 9 nucleotides agree with TRBD1. Germline assignment: CDR1 SNHLY and CDR2 FYNNEI. V dropped 8 bases and J dropped 8; count of bases not matched to a gene: 6. This CDR3 contains 13 residues. For the CDR3, the DNA is TGTGCCAGCCACAGGGGGCTTGTAGAAAAACTGTTTTTT. Its protein is CASHRGLVEKLFF.

The gene calls are TRBV5-1 and TRBJ2-1, with TRBD2 matching over 9 bases. The V and J ends lost 7 bases and 0 bases, in that order; junction bases with no gene match: 17. The CDR3 covers 19 residues. Germline loops: CDR1 SGHRS, CDR2 YFSETQ. This CDR3 is CASQRGVAGLSSSYNEQFF. As DNA, the CDR3 is TGCGCCAGCCAGCGGGGGGTAGCGGGCCTGTCGAGCTCCTACAATGAGCAGTTCTTC.

The gene calls are TRBV28 and TRBJ1-2; 7 bases map to TRBD1. The trim removed 4 bases at V and 7 bases at J, leaving 9 bases unmatched. The CDR3 has 14 amino acids. CDR1 MDHEN and CDR2 SYDVKM come from the germline V gene. DNA of the CDR3: TGTGCCAGCAGTTCAGGGGACAGATCGGTTGGCTACACCTTC. Amino acids: CASSSGDRSVGYTF.

The chain uses TRBV5-1 and TRBJ2-7, with D possibly TRBD2 on 7 matching bases. Germline CDR1 SGHRS, CDR2 YFSETQ. This CDR3 is built from 17 residues. Deletions cut 4 bases from V and 2 bases from J, with 22 bases between. The CDR3 here is CASSPGGQGHGPYEQYF. For the CDR3, the DNA is TGCGCCAGCAGCCCGGGAGGCCAGGGACACGGGCCCTACGAGCAGTACTTC.

With regard to this clone: Other DNA sequences from this sample encode an identical CDR3 as well. The V call is TRBV4-1, the J call TRBJ2-3; no clear D. This CDR3 contains 14 residues. Trimming shortened V by 1 base and J by 0 bases, and 5 bases separated the two germline ends. Germline CDR1 and CDR2: MGHRA and YSYEKL. The DNA of the CDR3 is TGCGCCAGCAGCCAAGCGGGTAGCACAGATACGCAGTATTTT. Amino acid sequence: CASSQAGSTDTQYF.

Concerning this clone: Other DNA sequences in this sample translate to the same CDR3. This chain uses TRBV9 with TRBJ2-7, with no clear D. Germline CDR1 and CDR2: SGDLS and YYNGEE. CDR3 length: 12 residues. V gave up 3 bases and J gave up 1 base, with 5 bases separating them. DNA for the CDR3: TGTGCCAGCAGCGGGGATTCCTACGAGCAGTACTTC. Protein sequence: CASSGDSYEQYF.

The chain couples TRBV6-1 to TRBJ2-7; D might be TRBD2 (5 bases). The CDR3 extends over 17 amino acids. Trimming stripped 3 bases from V and 3 bases from J, with 21 bases between. Germline CDR1 and CDR2: MNHNS and SASEGT. CDR3 loop: CASSEISPGISFYEQYF. The CDR3 bases are TGTGCCAGCAGTGAGATATCTCCGGGAATATCCTTCTACGAGCAGTACTTC.

The V call is TRBV6-4, the J call TRBJ2-2; D is perhaps TRBD1 (6 bases). CDR3 length equals 14 residues. The germline V gene has CDR1 MRHNA and CDR2 SNTAGT. V lost 6 bases, J lost 4 bases, and 12 bases lay in between. The DNA for the CDR3 is TGTGCCAGCAGAATAACAGGGTCCACCGGGGAGCTGTTTTTT. Amino acids: CASRITGSTGELFF.

The chain uses TRBV10-3 and TRBJ2-7, with 8 positions matching TRBD1. The CDR3 is made up of 15 amino acids. Germline V lookup: CDR1 ENHRY, CDR2 SYGVKD. V shed 4 bases, J shed 1 base, and the junction held 6 bases outside the gene matches. The CDR3: CAISATGAPSYEQYF. For the CDR3, the DNA is TGTGCCATCAGTGCGACAGGGGCCCCATCCTACGAGCAGTACTTC.

The chain joins TRBV9 to TRBJ1-3; D is ambiguous. In germline, CDR1 is SGDLS, CDR2 YYNGEE. The V gene lost 0 bases and the J gene lost 5 bases, with 15 bases spanning the gap. This CDR3 has 16 amino acids. CDR3 sequence: CASSVEIGSSRNTIYF. CDR3 in DNA: TGTGCCAGCAGCGTAGAGATTGGGAGCTCCAGAAACACCATATATTTT. Full variable domain (missing parts from reference TRBV9 and TRBJ1-3): DSGVTQTPKHLITATGQRVTLRCSPRSGDLSVYWYQQSLDQGLQFLIQYYNGEERAKGNILERFSAQQFPDLHSELNLSSLELGDSALYFCASSVEIGSSRNTIYFGEGSWLTVV.

The gene calls are TRBV28 and TRBJ1-5, with D uncertain. This CDR3 is built from 13 residues. Trimming pared 2 bases from V and 9 bases from J, leaving 11 bases between. The germline V gene encodes CDR1 MDHEN and CDR2 SYDVKM. CDR3 protein: CASSLPLIWPQHF. The CDR3 nucleotides are TGTGCCAGCAGTTTACCTCTAATCTGGCCCCAGCATTTT.

The J gene is TRBJ1-5, the V gene TRBV6-5; D is unclear. The V end lost 8 bases, the J end lost 3 bases, and 8 bases lay between the germline ends. Germline CDR1 and CDR2: MNHEY and SVGAGI. The CDR3 is 12 amino acids. The CDR3 DNA sequence: TGTGCCAGCGGGCAGCCCAATCAGCCCCAGCATTTT. It codes for CASGQPNQPQHF.

This chain connects TRBV11-2 to TRBJ2-2; D unclear. Between the trimmed V and J ends, which lost 3 bases and 6 bases, there was a span of 8 bases. CDR1 is SGHAT, CDR2 FQNNGV, per germline. The CDR3 loop spans 13 amino acids. CDR3 nucleotides: TGTGCCAGCAGCTTTACTGACCCCGGGGAGCTGTTTTTT. Translation: CASSFTDPGELFF.

J is TRBJ2-7 and V is TRBV5-1; 7 nucleotides agree with TRBD2. CDR1 and CDR2 (germline): SGHRS, YFSETQ. V was clipped by 1 base and J by 1 base; unmatched bases: 11. CDR3 size: 17 residues. The CDR3 reads CASSLPPGGPTSYEQYF. CDR3 nucleotide sequence: TGCGCCAGCAGCTTGCCCCCGGGAGGACCGACGTCCTACGAGCAGTACTTC.

Turning to this clone: The same CDR3 is also encoded by other DNA sequences in this sample. The chain recombines TRBV19 with TRBJ1-6, with D perhaps matching TRBD1 (6 bases). Between the trimmed V and J ends, which lost 2 bases and 7 bases, there was a span of 9 bases. CDR3 length equals 14 residues. CDR1 LNHDA and CDR2 SQIVND come from the germline V gene (reference sequence). The CDR3 loop is CASSIQGRNSPLHF. In nucleotides, the CDR3 is TGTGCCAGTAGTATACAGGGGAGGAATTCACCCCTCCACTTT.

The gene calls are TRBV5-4 and TRBJ1-1; D remains unclear. The CDR3 spans 12 residues. CDR1 is SGHNT and CDR2 is YYREEE in the germline V gene (reference sequence). V lost 4 bases, J lost 12 bases, and 16 bases lay in between. CDR3 in amino acids: CASSPGPGETFF. The CDR3 coding sequence is TGTGCCAGCAGCCCAGGACCCGGGGAGACTTTCTTT. Together with reference TRBV5-4 and TRBJ1-1, the CDR3 gives the full variable domain: ETGVTQSPTHLIKTRGQQVTLRCSSQSGHNTVSWYQQALGQGPQFIFQYYREEENGRGNFPPRFSGLQFPNYSSELNVNALELDDSALYLCASSPGPGETFFGQGTRLTVV.